This T cell receptor (beta chain) is from a study of T cell responses to AZD1222 COVID-19 vaccine. The study's findings and limits: Donors were largely white British and mainly female; clonal diversity was possibly underestimated.

Sequencing used immunoSEQ multiplex PCR; TCRdb keeps in-frame clones, though not all of them. The sample holds about 56,000 clones; around 85% are singletons and the top ten take more than 12%. Per the germline V gene, CDR1 is SGHTA and CDR2 is FQGTGA. The V and J ends lost 5 bases and 7 bases, in that order; junction bases with no gene match: 7. The CDR3 runs to 13 residues. As to this clone: As yet, its antigen is unknown.

The source is an adult in good health. The sample was peripheral blood, taken on day 0 of AZD1222 vaccination. The V gene is TRBV7-3, the J gene TRBJ1-2; 7 bases are a match to TRBD1. The CDR3: CASSLSTGSGYTF. The CDR3 coding sequence is TGTGCCAGCAGCCTATCGACAGGGAGTGGCTACACCTTC.